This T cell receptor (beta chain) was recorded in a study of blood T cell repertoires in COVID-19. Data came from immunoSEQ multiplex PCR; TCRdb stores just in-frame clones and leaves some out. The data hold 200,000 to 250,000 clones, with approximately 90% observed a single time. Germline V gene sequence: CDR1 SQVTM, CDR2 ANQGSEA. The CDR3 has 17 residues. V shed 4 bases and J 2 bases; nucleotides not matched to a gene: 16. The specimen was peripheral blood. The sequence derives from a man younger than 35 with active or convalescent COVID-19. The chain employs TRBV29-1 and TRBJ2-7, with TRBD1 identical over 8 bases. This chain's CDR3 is CSVGAKPGTGLAYEQYF. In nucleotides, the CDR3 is TGCAGCGTTGGGGCTAAACCCGGGACAGGCTTGGCCTACGAGCAGTACTTC.